Listed below are T cell receptor beta chains from one sample, sequenced in a study of early T cells in non-severe SARS-CoV-2 infection. In TCRdb, the 5' RACE reads were re-called with MiXCR into one record per CDR3 protein. The sample lists tens of thousands of distinct CDR3 sequences; roughly 5% were seen once. The material sequenced was whole blood. All receptors come from an adult who was a healthcare worker with PCR-confirmed SARS-CoV-2 infection or an uninfected control (not recorded which). Both conserved end residues are part of each CDR3. D genes are given only for firm matches. A clone size is listed for some rows: how often the clone was seen (once, few, many), or a class if it is expanded.

clone size	V gene	D gene	J gene	CDR3 DNA	CDR3 protein
-	TRBV6-5	-	TRBJ2-3	TGTGCCATCCAGGGGTCTAGCACAGATACGCAGTATTTT	CAIQGSSTDTQYF
few	TRBV18	-	TRBJ1-2	TGTGCCAGCTCACCAGAGACAGGATTTTCTGATGGCTACACCTTC	CASSPETGFSDGYTF
many	TRBV6-6	TRBD2	TRBJ2-1	TGTGCCAGCAGTCCTAGCGGGGGGCCCTACAATGAGCAGTTCTTC	CASSPSGGPYNEQFF
many	TRBV18	-	TRBJ2-5	TGTGCCAGCTCAGCAGACAATTATCAAGAGACCCAGTACTTC	CASSADNYQETQYF
many	TRBV3-1	TRBD1	TRBJ1-2	TGTGCCAGCAGCCAAGATCTTGTCAGGGGGCATGGCTACACCTTC	CASSQDLVRGHGYTF
few	TRBV7-9	-	TRBJ2-7	TGTGCCAGCAGCTTTCCCGGCGGCGAGCAGTACTTC	CASSFPGGEQYF
few	TRBV2	-	TRBJ2-2	TGTGCCACGAGGCGGGACAACACCGGGGAGCTGTTTTTT	CATRRDNTGELFF
-	TRBV7-8	-	TRBJ1-2	TGTGCCAGCAGCTCCCAAAGTACAGATATTGGCTACACCTTC	CASSSQSTDIGYTF
many	TRBV5-4	-	TRBJ1-2	TGTGCCAGCAGCTTAATCACAGGGTACCGAAATGGCTACACCTTC	CASSLITGYRNGYTF
many	TRBV7-2	-	TRBJ2-7	TGTGCCAGCGGCCGGGACGCAGCCTACGAGCAGTACTTC	CASGRDAAYEQYF
many	TRBV4-1	-	TRBJ2-7	TGCGCCAGCAGCCAAGGTTCCAGGCAGTCACCCTACGAGCAGTACTTC	CASSQGSRQSPYEQYF
few	TRBV9	-	TRBJ2-7	TGTGCCAGCAGCGTAGAGCAGGGGCCCTACGAGCAGTACTTC	CASSVEQGPYEQYF
many	TRBV27	TRBD1	TRBJ1-4	TGTGCCAGCAGTTCCGGGACAGGGGCTCGGAATGAAAAACTGTTTTTT	CASSSGTGARNEKLFF